A selection of T cell receptor beta chains follows, all from one sample in a study of beta chain features in type 1 diabetes. The repertoire was sequenced with immunoSEQ multiplex PCR; TCRdb's copy has only in-frame clones and lacks some. The data contain over 700,000 clones, around a sixth of them seen just once; the ten biggest clones take up 0.02% to 0.025%. Material: naive CD4+ T cells from blood. The receptors come from a woman aged 18-29 years in good health. Both conserved end residues are part of each CDR3. Each record gives: J gene, D gene, V gene, clone size, CDR3 DNA, CDR3 protein. The D gene is left open where the match is weak. A clone size is listed for some rows: how often the clone was seen (once, few, many), or a class if it is expanded.

j_gene: TRBJ2-5
d_gene: NA
v_gene: TRBV19
abundance: NA
CDR3nt: TGTGCCAGTAGTATCGGCGGGGAGACCCAGTACTTC
CDR3aa: CASSIGGETQYF

j_gene: TRBJ2-7
d_gene: NA
v_gene: TRBV2
abundance: NA
CDR3nt: TGTGCCAGCAGTGGAGGTCGGAGGTTTCCCCAAGACTACGAGCAGTACTTC
CDR3aa: CASSGGRRFPQDYEQYF

j_gene: TRBJ2-1
d_gene: NA
v_gene: TRBV28
abundance: few
CDR3nt: TGTGCCAGCAGCGACGTTAGCTCCTACAATGAGCAGTTCTTC
CDR3aa: CASSDVSSYNEQFF

j_gene: TRBJ2-7
d_gene: NA
v_gene: TRBV28
abundance: few
CDR3nt: TGTGCCAGCAGCCAATCAAAAGGGGGATTCTACGAGCAGTACTTC
CDR3aa: CASSQSKGGFYEQYF

j_gene: TRBJ1-4
d_gene: NA
v_gene: TRBV7-9
abundance: few
CDR3nt: TGTGCCAGCAGCTGGGTGGAGTACGAAAAACTGTTTTTT
CDR3aa: CASSWVEYEKLFF

j_gene: TRBJ1-3
d_gene: NA
v_gene: TRBV25-1
abundance: NA
CDR3nt: TGTGCCAGCAGTGAATTGAGGACCTCAAACACCATATATTTT
CDR3aa: CASSELRTSNTIYF

j_gene: TRBJ2-3
d_gene: TRBD1
v_gene: TRBV4-3
abundance: NA
CDR3nt: TGCGCCAGCAGCCAGGGACCAGGGGGCGGGATTAGCACAGATACGCAGTATTTT
CDR3aa: CASSQGPGGGISTDTQYF

j_gene: TRBJ1-2
d_gene: NA
v_gene: TRBV20-1
abundance: few
CDR3nt: TGCAGTGCCCTAGAGGGTGGCTACACCTTC
CDR3aa: CSALEGGYTF

j_gene: TRBJ2-1
d_gene: NA
v_gene: TRBV2
abundance: few
CDR3nt: TGTGCCAGCAGTTTACAGGGTCTTGGGGTCTACAATGAGCAGTTCTTC
CDR3aa: CASSLQGLGVYNEQFF

j_gene: TRBJ2-3
d_gene: TRBD2
v_gene: TRBV28
abundance: few
CDR3nt: TGTGCCAGCAGTTCGGTACTAGCGGGAGTTCAAGATACGCAGTATTTT
CDR3aa: CASSSVLAGVQDTQYF

j_gene: TRBJ2-1
d_gene: NA
v_gene: TRBV11-1
abundance: few
CDR3nt: TGTGCCAGCAGTCCCAAGGAGCGGACGCCTTCCCATGAGCAGTTCTTC
CDR3aa: CASSPKERTPSHEQFF

j_gene: TRBJ2-1
d_gene: NA
v_gene: TRBV10-3
abundance: few
CDR3nt: TGTGCCATCAGTGAGTCGCGGCGGGGCCGTTCCTACAATGAGCAGTTCTTC
CDR3aa: CAISESRRGRSYNEQFF

j_gene: TRBJ1-1
d_gene: NA
v_gene: TRBV5-1
abundance: NA
CDR3nt: TGCGCCAGCATTATTTACCCGGGGTCAACGAACACTGAAGCTTTCTTT
CDR3aa: CASIIYPGSTNTEAFF

j_gene: TRBJ2-2
d_gene: NA
v_gene: TRBV7-6
abundance: NA
CDR3nt: TGTGCCAGCAGCTTGGTACTAGGGGACGCCGGGGAGCTGTTTTTT
CDR3aa: CASSLVLGDAGELFF

j_gene: TRBJ2-1
d_gene: NA
v_gene: TRBV21-1
abundance: few
CDR3nt: TGTGCCAACACAAGCTCCTACAATGAGCAGTTCTTC
CDR3aa: CANTSSYNEQFF

j_gene: TRBJ2-7
d_gene: NA
v_gene: TRBV10-1
abundance: NA
CDR3nt: TGCGCCAGCAGTGAGTCGAGGGGCGAGCAGTACTTC
CDR3aa: CASSESRGEQYF

j_gene: TRBJ2-7
d_gene: TRBD2
v_gene: TRBV27
abundance: few
CDR3nt: TGTGCCAGCAGTTTGAAGCGGGAGTGGTACGAGCAGTACTTC
CDR3aa: CASSLKREWYEQYF

j_gene: TRBJ2-1
d_gene: TRBD1
v_gene: TRBV7-9
abundance: few
CDR3nt: TGTGCCAGCAGCCCGGGGACAGTGAACAATGAGCAGTTCTTC
CDR3aa: CASSPGTVNNEQFF

j_gene: TRBJ1-4
d_gene: TRBD1
v_gene: TRBV7-9
abundance: few
CDR3nt: TGTGCCAGCAGCTTAGCAGGACAGGGTGAGGGTATTTTGGAAAAACTGTTTTTT
CDR3aa: CASSLAGQGEGILEKLFF

j_gene: TRBJ2-3
d_gene: NA
v_gene: TRBV5-6
abundance: NA
CDR3nt: TGTGCCAGCAGCCGGATCGGTACGCAGTATTTT
CDR3aa: CASSRIGTQYF

j_gene: TRBJ1-4
d_gene: NA
v_gene: TRBV6-5
abundance: few
CDR3nt: TGTGCCAGCAGTTACAACGCAGGGAGGGAAAAACTGTTTTTT
CDR3aa: CASSYNAGREKLFF

j_gene: TRBJ2-5
d_gene: NA
v_gene: TRBV5-1
abundance: NA
CDR3nt: TGCGCCAGCAGCCACGAAGAGACCCAGTACTTC
CDR3aa: CASSHEETQYF

j_gene: TRBJ2-1
d_gene: NA
v_gene: TRBV15
abundance: few
CDR3nt: TGTGCCACCAGCAGAGGCCCCAGGAGTGCCTCGGATGAGCAGTTCTTC
CDR3aa: CATSRGPRSASDEQFF

j_gene: TRBJ2-1
d_gene: NA
v_gene: TRBV29-1
abundance: NA
CDR3nt: TGCAGCGCTCCGGACGGGAGCTCCTACAATGAGCAGTTCTTC
CDR3aa: CSAPDGSSYNEQFF

j_gene: TRBJ1-4
d_gene: TRBD1
v_gene: TRBV7-9
abundance: few
CDR3nt: TGTGCCAGCGGACAGGGTGGGAATGAAAAACTGTTTTTT
CDR3aa: CASGQGGNEKLFF

j_gene: TRBJ2-3
d_gene: NA
v_gene: TRBV5-1
abundance: NA
CDR3nt: TGCGCCAGCAGCGTGTTACCCAGGGACGGCACAGATACGCAGTATTTT
CDR3aa: CASSVLPRDGTDTQYF

j_gene: TRBJ1-4
d_gene: NA
v_gene: TRBV6-6
abundance: NA
CDR3nt: TGTGCCAGCGCCTGGAGGTCGAATGATGAAAAACTGTTTTTT
CDR3aa: CASAWRSNDEKLFF

j_gene: TRBJ2-7
d_gene: NA
v_gene: TRBV6-5
abundance: NA
CDR3nt: TGTGCCAGCAGTTACTCGAGGAGGACCGACGAGCAGTACTTC
CDR3aa: CASSYSRRTDEQYF

j_gene: TRBJ2-5
d_gene: TRBD2
v_gene: TRBV10-3
abundance: few
CDR3nt: TGTGCCATCAGTGAGTTCTTAGCGGGAGTTTTGGAGACCCAGTACTTC
CDR3aa: CAISEFLAGVLETQYF

j_gene: TRBJ1-1
d_gene: NA
v_gene: TRBV11-1
abundance: NA
CDR3nt: TGTGCCAGCAGCTCGGGGCTGAGCGCTTTCTTT
CDR3aa: CASSSGLSAFF

j_gene: TRBJ1-2
d_gene: TRBD1
v_gene: TRBV9
abundance: few
CDR3nt: TGTGCCAGCAGCGTAGTAACCAGGGGGCAAGCTGGCTACACCTTC
CDR3aa: CASSVVTRGQAGYTF

j_gene: TRBJ1-1
d_gene: NA
v_gene: TRBV4-2
abundance: few
CDR3nt: TGTGCCAGCAGCCAAGGAATCTCTGAAGCTTTCTTT
CDR3aa: CASSQGISEAFF

j_gene: TRBJ2-1
d_gene: NA
v_gene: TRBV7-9
abundance: NA
CDR3nt: TGTGCCAGCATCCCGGCGACGGGCAGGGGCTACAATGAGCAGTTCTTC
CDR3aa: CASIPATGRGYNEQFF

j_gene: TRBJ2-7
d_gene: TRBD2
v_gene: TRBV7-2
abundance: NA
CDR3nt: TGTGCCAGCAGCCCTAGCGGGAGGGCATCTAGCGAGCAGTACTTC
CDR3aa: CASSPSGRASSEQYF

j_gene: TRBJ2-6
d_gene: TRBD1
v_gene: TRBV2
abundance: few
CDR3nt: TGTGCCAGCAAAAGACAGGGCGTTATGTCTGGGGCCAACGTCCTGACTTTC
CDR3aa: CASKRQGVMSGANVLTF

j_gene: TRBJ2-7
d_gene: TRBD2
v_gene: TRBV7-9
abundance: few
CDR3nt: TGTGCCAGCAGCTCCAGCGGGAGGGCCTCCGACGAGCAGTACTTC
CDR3aa: CASSSSGRASDEQYF

j_gene: TRBJ1-1
d_gene: NA
v_gene: TRBV10-3
abundance: few
CDR3nt: TGTGCCATCAGTTCTGACTTATTTGGACCTGAAGCTTTCTTT
CDR3aa: CAISSDLFGPEAFF

j_gene: TRBJ1-2
d_gene: NA
v_gene: TRBV13
abundance: few
CDR3nt: TGTGCCAGCAGCTTCCGGGTCCCCCCCTATGGCTACACCTTC
CDR3aa: CASSFRVPPYGYTF

j_gene: TRBJ2-1
d_gene: NA
v_gene: TRBV27
abundance: once
CDR3nt: TGTGCCAGCAGTTTATCTGGCAGGCGGAATGAGCAGTTCTTC
CDR3aa: CASSLSGRRNEQFF

j_gene: TRBJ2-2
d_gene: NA
v_gene: TRBV7-9
abundance: NA
CDR3nt: TGTGCCAGCAGCCAAGTGGTCCGGGGAGGTCGCACCGGGGAGCTGTTTTTT
CDR3aa: CASSQVVRGGRTGELFF

j_gene: TRBJ2-6
d_gene: TRBD1
v_gene: TRBV15
abundance: few
CDR3nt: TGTGCCACCAGCACGAGGGACAGGCTAAACTCTGGGGCCAACGTCCTGACTTTC
CDR3aa: CATSTRDRLNSGANVLTF

j_gene: TRBJ2-1
d_gene: TRBD2
v_gene: TRBV4-2
abundance: NA
CDR3nt: TGTGCCAGCAGTGGGAGGGCCAGGAGCTCCTACAATGAGCAGTTCTTC
CDR3aa: CASSGRARSSYNEQFF

j_gene: TRBJ2-5
d_gene: TRBD2
v_gene: TRBV5-4
abundance: few
CDR3nt: TGTGCCAGCAGCGTCAAACTAGCGGGAGAGGAGACCCAGTACTTC
CDR3aa: CASSVKLAGEETQYF

j_gene: TRBJ2-3
d_gene: TRBD1
v_gene: TRBV9
abundance: few
CDR3nt: TGTGCCAGCAGCGTAGGCTTGTGGGGCAGGGGGCCGACAGATACGCAGTATTTT
CDR3aa: CASSVGLWGRGPTDTQYF

j_gene: TRBJ1-5
d_gene: TRBD1
v_gene: TRBV27
abundance: NA
CDR3nt: TGTGCCAGCAGTCTGACAGGGGTCGGTTTCAAGCCCCAGCATTTT
CDR3aa: CASSLTGVGFKPQHF

j_gene: TRBJ1-1
d_gene: NA
v_gene: TRBV7-8
abundance: few
CDR3nt: TGTGCCAGCACCGTAGGGAGGGACGGTCCAAACACTGAAGCTTTCTTT
CDR3aa: CASTVGRDGPNTEAFF

j_gene: TRBJ2-4
d_gene: NA
v_gene: TRBV18
abundance: few
CDR3nt: TGTGCCAGCTCACCACCAGGGATGAACATTCAGTACTTC
CDR3aa: CASSPPGMNIQYF

j_gene: TRBJ2-7
d_gene: TRBD2
v_gene: TRBV29-1
abundance: few
CDR3nt: TGCAGCGTAACCGGGACTAGCGGGAGAACGTACGAGCAGTACTTC
CDR3aa: CSVTGTSGRTYEQYF

j_gene: TRBJ2-5
d_gene: TRBD1
v_gene: TRBV11-1
abundance: few
CDR3nt: TGTGCCAGCAGGGACAGGGTCCAAGAGACCCAGTACTTC
CDR3aa: CASRDRVQETQYF

j_gene: TRBJ2-3
d_gene: TRBD2
v_gene: TRBV6-4
abundance: few
CDR3nt: TGTGCCAGCAGTGACTCGATGGTACTAGCGAATTCTCAATTGGGCACAGATACGCAGTATTTT
CDR3aa: CASSDSMVLANSQLGTDTQYF

j_gene: TRBJ2-2
d_gene: NA
v_gene: TRBV2
abundance: NA
CDR3nt: TGTGCCAGCAGCTCAACTAGGCCCTGGAACACCGGGGAGCTGTTTTTT
CDR3aa: CASSSTRPWNTGELFF

j_gene: TRBJ1-1
d_gene: NA
v_gene: TRBV29-1
abundance: NA
CDR3nt: TGCAGCGTCTCGGGGATCTACACTGAAGCTTTCTTT
CDR3aa: CSVSGIYTEAFF